Each of the 32 T cell receptor beta chains below was sequenced from the same sample in a study of T-cell reconstitution after alpha-beta-depleted transplantation in children (dated by TCRdb to the mid-2010s). Library creation used PCR. TCRdb shows the sequencer as Illumina HiSeq 2500. Molecular barcoding was employed in the preparation of TCR libraries, with unique molecular identifiers being used to normalize TCRbeta repertoire quantification. TCRdb redid the processing of the public reads, applying fastp at Q25 and MiXCR, and retained in-frame beta chains. Rows with a matching CDR3 protein are joined into one entry that keeps the most common DNA and genes. The sample contains about 400,000 distinct CDR3 sequences, around 16% of them found a single time. The ten largest clones capture 25% to 30% of the sample. The treatment or condition label here, explained by the study, means: allogeneic hematopoietic cell transplantation with graft depleted of TCRalphabeta T cells and CD19 B cells.

Source: PBMCs, mostly from graft donor cells, taken 360 days after TCRalphabeta/CD19-depleted stem cell transplant. Every receptor here comes from a boy younger than two who had a stem cell transplant for Wiskott-Aldrich syndrome, so the T cells may come from the graft donor.

The table lists this clonotype with a few counts. The chain uses TRBV7-2 and TRBJ2-7, with TRBD1 identical over 8 bases. This CDR3 has 15 amino acids. Germline CDR1 reads SGHTA; CDR2 reads FQGNSA. After removal of 2 bases from V and 4 bases from J, the junction contained 7 bases not matched to a gene. The CDR3, as DNA: TGTGCCAGCAGCTTAACAGGGGGTTCCCATTACGAGCAGTACTTC. It yields the protein CASSLTGGSHYEQYF.

Worth noting for this clonotype: A read error may account for a junction end that differs from germline. CDR3 amino acids: CASSLGIWYNEHFF. The CDR3 coding sequence is TGTGCCAGCAGCTTAGGCATCTGGTACAATGAGCACTTCTTC. The V gene is TRBV11-2, the J gene TRBJ2-1; D is unclear. CDR1 SGHAT and CDR2 FQNNGV come from the germline V gene. The CDR3 is 14 amino acids.

As regards this clonotype: The junction and the germline gene differ at one end; a read error may be behind it. The rearrangement links TRBV7-2 to TRBJ2-4; D not certain. The CDR3 sequence is 13 residues long. Looked up from germline, CDR1 is SGHTA and CDR2 is FQGNSA. The chain's CDR3 is CASSLVRSAGFGF. The CDR3 nucleotides are TGTGCCAGCAGCTTAGTACGGTCGGCAGGCTTCGGCTTC.

The CDR3 DNA follows: TGTGCCAGCAGTTTATGGGCAGGGGAGGGAAGAGAGACCCAGTACTTC. It encodes CASSLWAGEGRETQYF. V gene TRBV28 combines with J gene TRBJ2-5, with D possibly TRBD2 on 7 matching bases. The CDR3 totals 16 residues. Looked up from germline, CDR1 is MDHEN and CDR2 is SYDVKM. The V end was cut by 0 bases, the J end by 4 bases, with 15 bases between.

V gene TRBV3-1 combines with J gene TRBJ2-5; D unresolved. Germline V gene sequence: CDR1 LGHDT, CDR2 YNNKEL (reference sequence). Trimming shortened V by 0 bases and J by 4 bases, and 15 bases separated the two germline ends. The CDR3 contains 16 residues. CDR3 residues: CASSQDARIGRETQYF. For the CDR3, the DNA is TGTGCCAGCAGCCAAGATGCCAGGATCGGGCGAGAGACCCAGTACTTC.

This sequence joins TRBV29-1 and TRBJ1-4; 7 bases agree with TRBD1. Germline V gene sequence: CDR1 SQVTM, CDR2 ANQGSEA. The CDR3 runs to 13 residues. The V gene end was trimmed by 4 bases and the J gene end by 11 bases; junction bases not matched to a gene: 10. For the CDR3, the DNA is TGCAGCGTTGGGGCAGGGGGGCCCACTAAACTGTTTTTT. This codes for CSVGAGGPTKLFF.

This clonotype was counted a few times. The V call is TRBV7-8, the J call TRBJ2-7; 9 bases fit TRBD2. This CDR3 comprises 16 residues. V lost 5 bases to trimming and J lost 0 bases; unmatched junction nucleotides: 8. The germline CDR1 and CDR2 sequences are SGHVS and FQNEAQ. Here the CDR3 reads CASSTSGGGASYEQYF. The CDR3 DNA sequence: TGTGCCAGCAGCACCTCGGGCGGGGGGGCCTCCTACGAGCAGTACTTC.

This clonotype was seen more than once but under ten times. J is TRBJ2-3 and V is TRBV10-3, with a weak D call TRBD2 (6 bases). CDR3 size: 16 residues. V was cut by 4 bases and J by 0 bases, with 14 bases left in between. CDR1 is ENHRY and CDR2 is SYGVKD in the germline V gene. The CDR3 protein is CAISGVAGSSTDTQYF. Here the CDR3 DNA reads TGTGCCATCAGTGGGGTCGCGGGGTCCAGCACAGATACGCAGTATTTT.

This clonotype was picked up a small number of times. The rearrangement links TRBV15 to TRBJ2-7, with D possibly TRBD2 on 6 matching bases. The CDR3 runs 15 residues. Germline values: CDR1 LNHNV, CDR2 YYDKDF (reference sequence). The V end was cut by 2 bases, the J end by 3 bases, with 14 bases between. Here the CDR3 DNA reads TGTGCCACCAGCAGAATGTTCGGGAGCGACTACGAGCAGTACTTC. Its protein is CATSRMFGSDYEQYF. The full variable domain, completed using reference TRBV15 and TRBJ2-7, is DAMVIQNPRYQVTQFGKPVTLSCSQTLNHNVMYWYQQKSSQAPKLLFHYYDKDFNNEADTPDNFQSRRPNTSFCFLDIRSPGLGDTAMYLCATSRMFGSDYEQYFGPGTRLTVT.

This clonotype was detected only a few times. The CDR3, as DNA: TGCGCCAGCAGTCCCCCGAAAGGTCCCCGTAGCGGGGGGGGACTCTACGAGCAGTACTTC. Its translation: CASSPPKGPRSGGGLYEQYF. The chain has TRBV10-2 and TRBJ2-7; 11 nucleotides match TRBD2. The CDR3 covers 20 residues. V lost 5 bases to trimming and J lost 3 bases; unmatched junction nucleotides: 21. Germline values: CDR1 WSHSY, CDR2 SAAADI.

This clonotype was counted a few times. The gene calls are TRBV18 and TRBJ2-3; a possible D gene is TRBD1 (6 bases). V was trimmed by 1 base and J by 0 bases, leaving 14 bases between them. Germline lookup yields CDR1 KGHSH and CDR2 LQKENI. The CDR3 is 17 residues long. The CDR3 DNA follows: TGTGCCAGCTCACCACTACCCAGGGGCTCTAGCACAGATACGCAGTATTTT. It is translated as CASSPLPRGSSTDTQYF.

This clonotype was detected a few times. The chain links TRBV10-1 to TRBJ2-1; D is uncertain. Trimming took 3 bases from V and 2 from J, leaving 14 bases between them. The CDR3 consists of 16 residues. CDR1 and CDR2 from the germline V gene are WNHNN and SYGVQD (reference sequence). In DNA, the CDR3 is TGCGCCAGCAGTGATTTTTACTCTTTCACCTACAATGAGCAGTTCTTC. Amino acids: CASSDFYSFTYNEQFF.

This clonotype has more than one count but fewer than ten. J is TRBJ2-1 and V is TRBV28; D remains ambiguous. V was clipped by 8 bases and J by 4 bases, with 9 bases between them. CDR3 length: 12 amino acids. From germline, CDR1 is MDHEN and CDR2 SYDVKM. The CDR3: CASLDSYNEQFF. The CDR3 DNA reads TGTGCCAGCCTTGACTCTTACAATGAGCAGTTCTTC.

V and J are TRBV29-1 and TRBJ2-1; D may be TRBD2 (5 bases). The germline gives CDR1 SQVTM, CDR2 ANQGSEA. Trimming stripped 2 bases from V and 0 bases from J, with 14 bases between. This CDR3 spans 16 amino acids. DNA of the CDR3: TGCAGCGTTGAAAGCAGTGTAGCGTTCTCCTACAATGAGCAGTTCTTC. This encodes CSVESSVAFSYNEQFF.

This clonotype occurred many times. This rearrangement joins TRBV7-2 to TRBJ2-2; maybe TRBD2 (5 bases). Deletions cut 4 bases from V and 3 bases from J, with 12 bases between. This CDR3 has 15 residues. Germline values: CDR1 SGHTA, CDR2 FQGNSA. The CDR3 reads CASSSRTGYTGELFF. In nucleotides, the CDR3 is TGTGCCAGCAGCTCTAGGACGGGGTACACCGGGGAGCTGTTTTTT.

This clonotype was seen only a few times. The chain joins TRBV5-1 to TRBJ2-5, with a tentative D call TRBD1 (6 bases). Germline assignment: CDR1 SGHRS and CDR2 YFSETQ. This CDR3 is built from 18 residues. Deletions cut 1 base from V and 2 bases from J, with 21 bases between. The CDR3 protein is CASSLWGDRTLLQETQYF. In nucleotides, the CDR3 is TGCGCCAGCAGCTTGTGGGGCGACAGGACTCTCCTTCAAGAGACCCAGTACTTC.

V gene TRBV6-1 combines with J gene TRBJ2-2, with D perhaps TRBD1 or TRBD2 (6 bases each). CDR3 length equals 14 residues. Germline V gene lookup returns CDR1 MNHNS and CDR2 SASEGT. V lost 6 bases and J lost 6, with 14 bases in between. CDR3 sequence (DNA): TGTGCCAGCAGATTGTGGGGGGCCGCCGGGGAGCTGTTTTTT. It specifies CASRLWGAAGELFF.

The chain employs TRBV20-1 and TRBJ2-7; no clear D gene. Germline assignment: CDR1 DFQATT and CDR2 SNEGSKA (reference sequence). The CDR3 is made up of 14 amino acids. The V gene lost 0 bases and the J gene lost 3 bases, with 12 bases spanning the gap. The CDR3 here is CSARDVRLGYEQYF. For the CDR3, the DNA is TGCAGTGCTAGAGATGTGAGGTTAGGCTACGAGCAGTACTTC.

The genes are TRBV7-6 and TRBJ2-1; the D is unclear. The ends were cut back, 3 bases at V and 7 bases at J, with 10 bases in the middle. Germline V gives CDR1 SGHVS, CDR2 FNYEAQ. The CDR3 totals 13 residues. CDR3 sequence: CASSFRGRNEQFF. The CDR3 DNA reads TGTGCCAGCAGCTTCCGCGGAAGGAATGAGCAGTTCTTC.

The rearrangement uses TRBV4-1 and TRBJ2-5, with TRBD1 matching 8 bases. This CDR3 contains 13 residues. CDR1 and CDR2 from the germline V gene are MGHRA and YSYEKL. The J segment lost 5 bases and the V segment lost 4 bases, leaving 3 bases of the junction unmatched. The CDR3 spells CASSRWTGETQYF. In DNA, the CDR3 is TGCGCCAGCAGCCGATGGACAGGGGAGACCCAGTACTTC.

This clonotype was found once. The J gene is TRBJ1-5, the V gene TRBV6-5, with 7 bases that match TRBD1. V lost 5 bases, J lost 7 bases, and 8 bases stayed unmatched. Germline V gene lookup returns CDR1 MNHEY and CDR2 SVGAGI. The CDR3 extends over 14 amino acids. The CDR3 protein is CASSNRGPGQPQHF. CDR3 nucleotide sequence: TGTGCCAGCAGTAACAGGGGTCCGGGACAGCCCCAGCATTTT.

The rearrangement links TRBV29-1 to TRBJ1-1; no firm D call. The CDR3 totals 12 residues. Trimming left V 6 bases short and J 11 bases short, with 19 bases between. The V gene's germline CDR1 is SQVTM and CDR2 ANQGSEA. This CDR3 reads CSVPQARVGAFF. For the CDR3, the DNA is TGCAGCGTCCCCCAGGCTAGGGTAGGCGCTTTCTTT.

The rearrangement uses TRBV15 and TRBJ2-1; D call uncertain. This CDR3 is 13 amino acids long. The germline V and J ends were trimmed by 8 bases and 4 bases, with 12 bases remaining between them. Germline V CDR1 and CDR2: LNHNV, YYDKDF (reference sequence). CDR3 nucleotides: TGTGCCACCGCGTCTAAGGGATACAATGAGCAGTTCTTC. It is translated as CATASKGYNEQFF.

The chain recombines TRBV11-2 with TRBJ2-1; 10 positions match TRBD1. V lost 10 bases to trimming and J lost 4 bases; unmatched junction nucleotides: 7. This CDR3 spans 14 amino acids. CDR1 is SGHAT and CDR2 is FQNNGV in the germline V gene. The CDR3 DNA reads as TGTGCCACCAAGGACAGGGGGAGGTACAATGAGCAGTTCTTC. Amino acids: CATKDRGRYNEQFF.

Many counts were recorded for this clonotype. The chain has TRBV12-3 or TRBV12-4 and TRBJ2-1; 7 bases line up with TRBD1. The V gene end was trimmed by 3 bases and the J gene end by 3 bases; junction bases not matched to a gene: 5. The CDR3 totals 15 residues. The CDR3 nucleotides are TGTGCCAGCAGTTTGGGGGCAGGGGGCTACAATGAGCAGTTCTTC. This gives the protein CASSLGAGGYNEQFF.

This clonotype occurred a few times. This chain joins TRBV27 and TRBJ1-6; D may be TRBD1 (6 bases). The CDR3 totals 14 residues. Trimming stripped 5 bases from V and 7 bases from J, with 12 bases between. Germline CDR1 and CDR2: MNHEY and SMNVEV (reference sequence). The CDR3: CASSTRTVNSPLHF. The CDR3 region has the DNA TGTGCCAGCAGTACCCGGACAGTCAATTCACCCCTCCACTTT.

This chain links TRBV12-3 or TRBV12-4 with TRBJ1-1; 7 nucleotides line up with TRBD1. This CDR3 is 15 amino acids long. After removal of 6 bases from V and 8 bases from J, the junction contained 15 bases not matched to a gene. Written as DNA, the CDR3 is TGTGCCAGCAGCGTACTAAGGGGGCCGACATGGGAAGCTTTCTTT. Its protein product is CASSVLRGPTWEAFF.

This chain connects TRBV6-2 or TRBV6-3 to TRBJ2-1, with TRBD2 matching 12 bases. Looked up from germline, CDR1 is MNHEY and CDR2 is SVGEGT. The CDR3 is 18 amino acids. The junction had 22 bases not matched to a gene; V was cut back by 5 bases and J by 14 bases. The CDR3 spells CASSPEVGRTSGMAAEFF. CDR3 in DNA: TGTGCCAGCAGTCCCGAGGTCGGACGGACTAGCGGGATGGCCGCGGAGTTCTTC.

This clonotype came up a few times. Here the CDR3 DNA reads TGTGCCAATTCGTTTAGCGGGAATGAGCAGTTCTTC. It specifies CANSFSGNEQFF. The J gene is TRBJ2-1, the V gene TRBV7-9; 7 bases match TRBD2. The CDR3 covers 12 residues. The junction had 7 bases not matched to a gene; V was cut back by 10 bases and J by 7 bases. The germline CDR1 and CDR2 sequences are SEHNR and FQNEAQ (reference sequence).

This clonotype was counted a few times. The chain links TRBV4-1 to TRBJ1-6; TRBD1 matches at 8 bases. Germline CDR1 is MGHRA and CDR2 is YSYEKL. The CDR3 loop spans 15 amino acids. J gave up 8 bases and V 3 bases, and 6 bases lay outside the gene matches. This chain's CDR3 is CASSHLTGVDSPLHF. CDR3 sequence (DNA): TGCGCCAGCAGCCACTTGACAGGGGTGGATTCACCCCTCCACTTT.

The chain has TRBV20-1 and TRBJ1-1, with 7 bases matching TRBD1. This CDR3 is 12 amino acids long. Germline CDR1 DFQATT, CDR2 SNEGSKA (reference sequence). The trim removed 6 bases at V and 1 base at J, leaving 2 bases unmatched. The CDR3 DNA reads TGCAGTGCGCGGACAGGGAACACTGAAGCTTTCTTT. This gives the protein CSARTGNTEAFF.

This clonotype was counted only a few times. This chain connects TRBV5-1 to TRBJ2-2; 15 bases are a match to TRBD2. Germline V CDR1 and CDR2: SGHRS, YFSETQ. This CDR3 is built from 19 residues. The V gene end was trimmed by 1 base and the J gene end by 6 bases; junction bases not matched to a gene: 10. The CDR3 DNA sequence: TGCGCCAGCAGCTTGAACTTGGGACTAGCGGGGGGCCAAGCCGGGGAGCTGTTTTTT. Translating it yields CASSLNLGLAGGQAGELFF.